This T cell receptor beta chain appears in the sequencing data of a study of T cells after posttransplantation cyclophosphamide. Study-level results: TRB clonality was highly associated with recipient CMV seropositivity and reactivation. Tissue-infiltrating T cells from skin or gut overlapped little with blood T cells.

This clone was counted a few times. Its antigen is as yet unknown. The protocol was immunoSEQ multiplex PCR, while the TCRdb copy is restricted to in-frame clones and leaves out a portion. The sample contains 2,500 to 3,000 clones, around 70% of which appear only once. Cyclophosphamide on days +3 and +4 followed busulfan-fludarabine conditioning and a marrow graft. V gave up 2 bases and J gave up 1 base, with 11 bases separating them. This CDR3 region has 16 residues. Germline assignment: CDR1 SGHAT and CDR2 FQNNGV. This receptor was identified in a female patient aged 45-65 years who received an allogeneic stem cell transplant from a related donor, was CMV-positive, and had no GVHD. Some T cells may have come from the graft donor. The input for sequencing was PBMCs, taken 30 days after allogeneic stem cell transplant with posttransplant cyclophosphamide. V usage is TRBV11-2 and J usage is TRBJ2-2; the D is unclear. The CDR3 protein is CASSLLAPENTGELFF. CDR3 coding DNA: TGTGCCAGCAGCTTATTAGCCCCGGAGAACACCGGGGAGCTGTTTTTT.